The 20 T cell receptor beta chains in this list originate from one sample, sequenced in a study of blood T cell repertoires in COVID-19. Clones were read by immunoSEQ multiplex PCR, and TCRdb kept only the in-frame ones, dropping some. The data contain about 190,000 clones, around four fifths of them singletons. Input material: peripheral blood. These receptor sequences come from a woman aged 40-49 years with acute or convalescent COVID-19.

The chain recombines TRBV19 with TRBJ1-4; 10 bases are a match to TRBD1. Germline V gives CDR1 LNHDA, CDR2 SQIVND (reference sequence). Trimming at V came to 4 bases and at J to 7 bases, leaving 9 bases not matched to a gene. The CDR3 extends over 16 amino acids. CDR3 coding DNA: TGTGCCAGTAGTACCCCGAGGACAGGGGGATTTGAAAAACTGTTTTTT. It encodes CASSTPRTGGFEKLFF.

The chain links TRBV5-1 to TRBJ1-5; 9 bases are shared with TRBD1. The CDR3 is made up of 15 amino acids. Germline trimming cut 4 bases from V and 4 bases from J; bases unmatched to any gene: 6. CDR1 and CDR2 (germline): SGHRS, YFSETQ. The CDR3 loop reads CASSAGTGINQPQHF. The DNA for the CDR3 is TGCGCCAGCAGCGCCGGGACAGGGATTAATCAGCCCCAGCATTTT.

CDR3 in amino acids: CASSRGLAGTYEQYF. The CDR3, as DNA: TGTGCCAGCAGCCGAGGACTAGCGGGGACCTACGAGCAGTACTTC. V gene TRBV6-5 combines with J gene TRBJ2-7; 12 bases line up with TRBD2. The V segment lost 6 bases and the J segment 2 bases; nucleotides outside the gene matches: 5. Germline lookup yields CDR1 MNHEY and CDR2 SVGAGI. There are 15 residues in the CDR3.

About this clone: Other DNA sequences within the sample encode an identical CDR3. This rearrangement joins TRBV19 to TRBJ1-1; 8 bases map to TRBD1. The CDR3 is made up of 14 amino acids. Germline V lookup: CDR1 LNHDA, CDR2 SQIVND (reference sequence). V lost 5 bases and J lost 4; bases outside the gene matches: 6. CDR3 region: CASSPGQGSTEAFF. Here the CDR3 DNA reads TGTGCCAGTAGTCCAGGACAGGGATCCACTGAAGCTTTCTTT.

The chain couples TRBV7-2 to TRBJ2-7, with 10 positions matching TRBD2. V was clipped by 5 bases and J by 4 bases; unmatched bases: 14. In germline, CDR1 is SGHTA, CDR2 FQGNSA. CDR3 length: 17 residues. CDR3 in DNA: TGTGCCAGCAGCCTGAGAACCGTAGCGGGGGGCCGATACGAGCAGTACTTC. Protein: CASSLRTVAGGRYEQYF.

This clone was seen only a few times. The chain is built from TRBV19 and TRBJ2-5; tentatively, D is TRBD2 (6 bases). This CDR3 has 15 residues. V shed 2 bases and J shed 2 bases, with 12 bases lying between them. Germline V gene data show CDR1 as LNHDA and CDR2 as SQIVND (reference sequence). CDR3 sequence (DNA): TGTGCCAGTAGTATAAGGACTATGCGGCAAGAGACCCAGTACTTC. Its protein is CASSIRTMRQETQYF.

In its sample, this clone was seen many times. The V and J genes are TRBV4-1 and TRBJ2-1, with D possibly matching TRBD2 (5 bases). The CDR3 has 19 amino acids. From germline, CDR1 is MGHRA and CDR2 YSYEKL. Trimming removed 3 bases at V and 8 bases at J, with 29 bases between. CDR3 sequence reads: CASSHLGLTAGPDQDEQFF. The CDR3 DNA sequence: TGCGCCAGCAGCCATCTGGGCCTTACCGCGGGCCCCGATCAGGATGAGCAGTTCTTC.

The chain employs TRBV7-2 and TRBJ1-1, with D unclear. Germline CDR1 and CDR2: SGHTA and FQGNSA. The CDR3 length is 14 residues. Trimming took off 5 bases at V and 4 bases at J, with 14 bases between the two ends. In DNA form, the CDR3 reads TGTGCCAGCAGCCGGGCGGGCGCGACCACTGAAGCTTTCTTT. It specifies CASSRAGATTEAFF.

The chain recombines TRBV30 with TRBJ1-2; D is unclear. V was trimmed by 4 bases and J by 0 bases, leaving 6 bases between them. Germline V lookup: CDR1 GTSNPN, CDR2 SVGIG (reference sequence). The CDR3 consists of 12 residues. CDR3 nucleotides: TGTGCCTGGAAGGGAGCTAACTATGGCTACACCTTC. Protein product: CAWKGANYGYTF.

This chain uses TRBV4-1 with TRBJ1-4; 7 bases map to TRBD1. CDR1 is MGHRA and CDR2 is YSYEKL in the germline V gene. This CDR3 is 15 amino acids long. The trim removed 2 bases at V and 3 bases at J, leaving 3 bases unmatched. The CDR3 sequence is CASSQPTGSNEKLFF. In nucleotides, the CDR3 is TGCGCCAGCAGCCAACCGACAGGGTCTAATGAAAAACTGTTTTTT.

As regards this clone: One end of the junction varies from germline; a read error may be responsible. CDR3 loop: CASSSGRRNAGELFF. The CDR3 DNA follows: TGTGCCAGCAGTTCCGGGAGGAGGAACGCCGGGGAGCTGTTTTTT. The chain links TRBV6-5 to TRBJ2-2, with 7 bases lining up with TRBD2. The germline CDR1 and CDR2 sequences are MNHEY and SVGAGI. This CDR3 is built from 15 residues.

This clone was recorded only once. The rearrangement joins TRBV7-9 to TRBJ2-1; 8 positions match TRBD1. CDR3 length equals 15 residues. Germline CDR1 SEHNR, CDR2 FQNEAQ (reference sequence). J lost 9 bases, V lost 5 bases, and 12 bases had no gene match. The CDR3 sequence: CASSPGQGPTVEQFF. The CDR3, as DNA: TGTGCCAGCAGCCCCGGACAGGGCCCAACTGTTGAGCAGTTCTTC.

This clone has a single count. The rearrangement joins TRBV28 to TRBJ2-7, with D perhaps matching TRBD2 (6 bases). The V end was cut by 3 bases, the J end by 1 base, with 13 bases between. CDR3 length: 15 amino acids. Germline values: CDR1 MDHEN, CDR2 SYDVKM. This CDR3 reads CASSFPGGASYEQYF. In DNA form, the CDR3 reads TGTGCCAGCAGTTTCCCCGGAGGGGCATCCTACGAGCAGTACTTC.

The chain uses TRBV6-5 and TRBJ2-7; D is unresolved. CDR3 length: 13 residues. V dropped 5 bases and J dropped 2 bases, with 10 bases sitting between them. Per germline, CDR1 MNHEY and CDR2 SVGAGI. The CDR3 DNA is TGTGCCAGCAGTAGCTCGGTTACCTACGAGCAGTACTTC. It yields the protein CASSSSVTYEQYF.

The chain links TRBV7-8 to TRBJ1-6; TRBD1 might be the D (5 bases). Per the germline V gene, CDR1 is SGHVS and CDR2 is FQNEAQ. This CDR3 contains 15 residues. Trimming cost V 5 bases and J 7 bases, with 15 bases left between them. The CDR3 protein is CASSPTTTENSPLHF. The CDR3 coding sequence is TGTGCCAGCAGCCCAACAACGACAGAAAATTCACCCCTCCACTTT.

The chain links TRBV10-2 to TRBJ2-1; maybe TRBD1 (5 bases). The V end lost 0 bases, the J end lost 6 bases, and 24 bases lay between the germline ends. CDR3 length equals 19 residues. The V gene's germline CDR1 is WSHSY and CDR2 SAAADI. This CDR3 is CASSESGLGRPGISNEQFF. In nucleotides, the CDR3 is TGCGCCAGCAGTGAGTCCGGTTTAGGGCGGCCAGGGATAAGCAATGAGCAGTTCTTC.

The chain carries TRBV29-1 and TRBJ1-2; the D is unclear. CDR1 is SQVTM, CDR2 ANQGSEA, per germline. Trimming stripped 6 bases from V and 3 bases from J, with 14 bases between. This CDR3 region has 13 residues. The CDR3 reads CSVPASVDYGYTF. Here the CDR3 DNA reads TGCAGCGTCCCCGCCTCGGTGGACTATGGCTACACCTTC.

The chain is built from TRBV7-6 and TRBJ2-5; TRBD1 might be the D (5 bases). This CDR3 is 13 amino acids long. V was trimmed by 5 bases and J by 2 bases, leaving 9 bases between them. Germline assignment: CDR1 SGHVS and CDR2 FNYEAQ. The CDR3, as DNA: TGTGCCAGCAGCCGCCAGGGTCAAGAGACCCAGTACTTC. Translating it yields CASSRQGQETQYF. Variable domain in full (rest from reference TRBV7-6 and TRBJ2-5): GAGVSQSPRYKVTKRGQDVALRCDPISGHVSLYWYRQALGQGPEFLTYFNYEAQQDKSGLPNDRFSAERPEGSISTLTIQRTEQRDSAMYRCASSRQGQETQYFGPGTRLLVL.

Written as DNA, the CDR3 is TGCGCCAGCAGCTTGGCTCCAGACTATCCCGATGAGCAGTTCTTC. Its protein product is CASSLAPDYPDEQFF. V usage is TRBV5-1 and J usage is TRBJ2-1, with D perhaps TRBD2 (5 bases). The V end was cut by 0 bases, the J end by 8 bases, with 15 bases between. There are 15 residues in the CDR3. Germline-derived CDR1 and CDR2 are SGHRS and YFSETQ.

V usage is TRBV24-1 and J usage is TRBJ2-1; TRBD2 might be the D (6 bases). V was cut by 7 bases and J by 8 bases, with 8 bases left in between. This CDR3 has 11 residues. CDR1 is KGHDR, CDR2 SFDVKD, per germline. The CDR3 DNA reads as TGTGCCACCAGGGAGGGACATGAGCAGTTCTTC. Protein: CATREGHEQFF.